The 25 T cell receptor beta chains reported below all come from one sample, sequenced in a study of shared T cell receptors in the human thymus. Produced via immunoSEQ multiplex PCR; TCRdb's table is partial and in-frame only. This table holds 700,000 or so clones, approximately 85% found once. The same sample was also studied in work on human thymus T cells.

The sequencing sample was made of thymocytes. The receptors here all came from a girl under three years old with a congenital heart defect.

The sample holds one count of this clone. The V and J genes are TRBV9 and TRBJ2-3; 8 positions agree with TRBD2. Germline CDR1 SGDLS, CDR2 YYNGEE. The junction had 7 bases not matched to a gene; V was cut back by 0 bases and J by 4 bases. This CDR3 spans 16 amino acids. The CDR3 is CASSVVGRGGPDTQYF. CDR3 in DNA: TGTGCCAGCAGCGTAGTAGGACGGGGGGGCCCAGATACGCAGTATTTT.

The chain couples TRBV28 to TRBJ2-7; TRBD2 is a possible D gene (5 bases). The CDR3 runs 14 residues. V dropped 6 bases and J dropped 0 bases, with 12 bases sitting between them. Germline CDR1 reads MDHEN; CDR2 reads SYDVKM. This CDR3 reads CASRRGSSSYEQYF. In DNA, the CDR3 is TGTGCCAGCAGACGAGGGTCGAGCTCCTACGAGCAGTACTTC.

Here the CDR3 reads CASSLCPLTGFSSYEQYF. CDR3 in DNA: TGTGCCAGCAGTTTATGCCCCCTGACAGGTTTCAGCTCCTACGAGCAGTACTTC. The J gene is TRBJ2-7, the V gene TRBV27, with D maybe TRBD1 (6 bases). The CDR3 loop spans 18 amino acids. Trimming stripped 1 base from V and 0 bases from J, with 19 bases between. Germline CDR1 MNHEY, CDR2 SMNVEV (reference sequence).

This clone was counted only a few times. The chain recombines TRBV7-9 with TRBJ2-7; 7 nucleotides match TRBD2. The V gene's germline CDR1 is SEHNR and CDR2 FQNEAQ (reference sequence). Trimming took 3 bases from V and 6 from J; bases not matched to a gene: 5. This CDR3 region has 13 residues. The CDR3 sequence is CASSFDGGGEQYF. The CDR3 DNA sequence: TGTGCCAGCAGCTTCGATGGGGGGGGCGAGCAGTACTTC.

The J gene is TRBJ2-7, the V gene TRBV5-1, with TRBD2 identical over 12 bases. Trimming removed 1 base from V and 4 bases from J; junction bases left unmatched: 6. This CDR3 contains 16 residues. CDR1 and CDR2 (germline): SGHRS, YFSETQ. Written as DNA, the CDR3 is TGCGCCAGCAGCTTGCACGGACTAGCGGGAACTTACGAGCAGTACTTC. It is translated as CASSLHGLAGTYEQYF.

This chain links TRBV5-8 with TRBJ2-3; 7 bases agree with TRBD1. This CDR3 has 15 residues. The junction had 4 bases not matched to a gene; V was cut back by 3 bases and J by 0 bases. The germline V gene encodes CDR1 SGHTS and CDR2 YDEGEE. The CDR3 loop is CASSSGTESTDTQYF. The CDR3 coding sequence is TGTGCCAGCAGCTCAGGGACAGAGAGCACAGATACGCAGTATTTT.

This chain connects TRBV5-6 to TRBJ2-1; 10 bases match TRBD2. CDR1 SGHDT and CDR2 YYEEEE come from the germline V gene. V gave up 4 bases and J gave up 7 bases; unmatched junction bases: 11. This CDR3 is built from 16 residues. CDR3 sequence (DNA): TGTGCCAGCAGCCCAAAGCGGGGGGGCGCCAAAAATGAGCAGTTCTTC. Its protein is CASSPKRGGAKNEQFF.

V gene TRBV20-1 combines with J gene TRBJ1-2, with D unresolved. The CDR3 has 11 residues. Trimming stripped 3 bases from V and 7 bases from J, with 9 bases between. Germline lookup yields CDR1 DFQATT and CDR2 SNEGSKA (reference sequence). CDR3 in amino acids: CSASVRGGYTF. The CDR3 DNA is TGCAGTGCTAGCGTCCGGGGTGGCTACACCTTC.

The V call is TRBV28, the J call TRBJ2-5; no clear D. Germline CDR1 and CDR2: MDHEN and SYDVKM. The CDR3 covers 13 residues. The V end was cut by 3 bases, the J end by 3 bases, with 8 bases between. The DNA of the CDR3 is TGTGCCAGCAGTTTTTGGCAGGAAGAGACCCAGTACTTC. This translates into CASSFWQEETQYF.

The genes are TRBV14 and TRBJ1-4, with a tentative D call TRBD1 (5 bases). The CDR3 covers 14 residues. V shed 1 base and J shed 5 bases, with 8 bases lying between them. The V gene's germline CDR1 is SGHDN and CDR2 FVKESK. The CDR3 protein is CASSQGTPNEKLFF. DNA of the CDR3: TGTGCCAGCAGCCAAGGGACACCAAATGAAAAACTGTTTTTT.

V is TRBV7-9 and J is TRBJ2-7, with a weak D call TRBD1 (6 bases). Germline CDR1 is SEHNR and CDR2 is FQNEAQ (reference sequence). The V end lost 4 bases, the J end lost 5 bases, and 15 bases lay between the germline ends. CDR3 length: 14 residues. The CDR3 nucleotides are TGTGCCAGCAGCTCCCCCGACAGGCCCCACGAGCAGTACTTC. Translated, it gives CASSSPDRPHEQYF.

CDR3 amino acids: CASSLRGLEYGYTF. CDR3 bases: TGTGCCAGCAGCTTACGGGGGTTGGAATATGGCTACACCTTC. The rearrangement links TRBV13 to TRBJ1-2; D possibly corresponds to TRBD1 (5 bases). Germline lookup yields CDR1 PRHDT and CDR2 FYEKMQ (reference sequence). CDR3 length: 14 residues. V was clipped by 2 bases and J by 5 bases, with 12 bases between them.

The chain uses TRBV12-5 and TRBJ2-1; 8 bases fit TRBD1. Germline CDR1 is LGHNT and CDR2 is FRNRAP. CDR3 length equals 14 residues. The V and J ends lost 6 bases and 6 bases, in that order; junction bases with no gene match: 7. CDR3 coding DNA: TGTGCTAGTGGCGTGGACAGGGCCAGCAATGAGCAGTTCTTC. Its protein is CASGVDRASNEQFF.

The chain joins TRBV5-1 to TRBJ1-2; tentatively, D is TRBD1 (5 bases). In germline, CDR1 is SGHRS, CDR2 YFSETQ. The CDR3 covers 15 residues. With 2 bases removed from V and 2 bases from J, the gap between germline ends came to 13 bases. CDR3 bases: TGCGCCAGCAGCTTTTCAAGACAGTCGAACTATGGCTACACCTTC. This gives the protein CASSFSRQSNYGYTF. The whole variable domain, filled in from reference TRBV5-1 and TRBJ1-2, reads KAGVTQTPRYLIKTRGQQVTLSCSPISGHRSVSWYQQTPGQGLQFLFEYFSETQRNKGNFPGRFSGRQFSNSRSEMNVSTLELGDSALYLCASSFSRQSNYGYTFGSGTRLTVV.

This chain uses TRBV27 with TRBJ2-1, with 14 bases aligning to TRBD2. With 3 bases clipped from V and 0 bases from J, the junction kept 7 bases outside the gene matches. This CDR3 contains 19 residues. From germline, CDR1 is MNHEY and CDR2 SMNVEV (reference sequence). This CDR3 is CASSFPGTSGGRSYNEQFF. The CDR3 coding sequence is TGTGCCAGCAGTTTCCCCGGGACTAGCGGGGGACGCTCCTACAATGAGCAGTTCTTC.

The chain is built from TRBV7-2 and TRBJ1-6; TRBD1 might be the D (5 bases). CDR3 size: 15 residues. Germline CDR1 reads SGHTA; CDR2 reads FQGNSA. V was clipped by 3 bases and J by 11 bases, with 17 bases between them. The CDR3 spells CASSFAGPGGAPLHF. CDR3 sequence (DNA): TGTGCCAGCAGCTTTGCCGGACCCGGGGGAGCACCCCTCCACTTT.

The CDR3 DNA reads TGTGCCAGCAGCGTAGTAGGCCGCGGGCTCTACAATGAGCAGTTCTTC. It translates to CASSVVGRGLYNEQFF. The chain combines TRBV9 with TRBJ2-1; TRBD2 is a possible D gene (5 bases). The germline V gene encodes CDR1 SGDLS and CDR2 YYNGEE. The length of the CDR3 is 16 residues. Trimming left V 0 bases short and J 3 bases short, with 13 bases between.

The chain recombines TRBV7-2 with TRBJ1-6; D not resolved. Per germline, CDR1 SGHTA and CDR2 FQGNSA. The CDR3 loop spans 16 amino acids. Trimming removed 1 base from V and 8 bases from J, with 15 bases in between. The CDR3 reads CASSLGSISTYSPLHF. The CDR3 DNA reads as TGTGCCAGCAGCTTAGGAAGTATTTCCACATATTCACCCCTCCACTTT.

This clone has just a few counts. The chain has TRBV19 and TRBJ2-7; 7 nucleotides align to TRBD1. After removal of 3 bases from V and 3 bases from J, the junction contained 8 bases not matched to a gene. CDR3 length: 15 amino acids. The V gene's germline CDR1 is LNHDA and CDR2 SQIVND (reference sequence). The CDR3 region has the DNA TGTGCCAGTAGTATCTCGGCGACAGGGTTCTACGAGCAGTACTTC. Translated: CASSISATGFYEQYF.

This clone was observed once. The V call is TRBV14, the J call TRBJ2-7, with a weak D call TRBD1 (5 bases). V gave up 6 bases and J gave up 2 bases, with 5 bases separating them. The CDR3 has 11 amino acids. The germline CDR1 and CDR2 sequences are SGHDN and FVKESK. The CDR3 region is CASRDTYEQYF. CDR3 nucleotide sequence: TGTGCCAGCAGGGACACCTACGAGCAGTACTTC.

CDR3 protein: CASSLGTGAQETQYF. CDR3 nucleotide sequence: TGTGCCAGCAGCTTGGGGACAGGAGCTCAAGAGACCCAGTACTTC. V gene TRBV5-6 combines with J gene TRBJ2-5; 7 nucleotides agree with TRBD1. V gave up 0 bases and J gave up 2 bases; unmatched junction bases: 4. Per germline, CDR1 SGHDT and CDR2 YYEEEE. This CDR3 is 15 amino acids long.

The J gene is TRBJ1-1, the V gene TRBV10-3; 8 bases map to TRBD1. Germline CDR1 is ENHRY and CDR2 is SYGVKD. V dropped 6 bases and J dropped 0; count of bases not matched to a gene: 9. CDR3 size: 16 residues. CDR3 sequence: CAISDIRGRMNTEAFF. The CDR3 coding sequence is TGTGCCATCAGCGATATCAGGGGGCGAATGAACACTGAAGCTTTCTTT.

V gene TRBV27 combines with J gene TRBJ1-2, with unresolved D. CDR1 is MNHEY and CDR2 is SMNVEV in the germline V gene (reference sequence). V was cut by 0 bases and J by 8 bases, with 16 bases left in between. The CDR3 is made up of 15 amino acids. CDR3 nucleotides: TGTGCCAGCAGTTTATCCCCGGGAGGGCCTGGCGGCTACACCTTC. This gives the protein CASSLSPGGPGGYTF.

This rearrangement joins TRBV10-3 to TRBJ1-5, with D possibly being TRBD1 (5 bases). Germline V gives CDR1 ENHRY, CDR2 SYGVKD. Trimming stripped 5 bases from V and 4 bases from J, with 12 bases between. The CDR3 runs to 14 residues. This CDR3 reads CAISPDSDNQPQHF. Here the CDR3 DNA reads TGTGCCATCAGTCCCGACAGCGATAATCAGCCCCAGCATTTT.

This chain links TRBV7-9 with TRBJ2-7, with 11 bases that match TRBD2. CDR1 and CDR2 from the germline V gene are SEHNR and FQNEAQ (reference sequence). V shed 1 base, J shed 4 bases, and the junction held 9 bases outside the gene matches. The CDR3 totals 17 residues. The DNA of the CDR3 is TGTGCCAGCAGCTTAGGTAGCGGGGGGGCCGACGGATACGAGCAGTACTTC. As protein: CASSLGSGGADGYEQYF.